The source of this TCR beta chain is a study of T cell changes during pregnancy in multiple sclerosis. This CDR3 is built from 13 residues. CDR1 is SGHRS, CDR2 YFSETQ, per germline. V was cut by 1 base and J by 0 bases, with 5 bases left in between. Sequencing was performed with immunoSEQ multiplex PCR; in TCRdb, only in-frame clones are kept and a portion is missing. In the table there are about 39,000 clones, about 91% of which are singletons. The genes are TRBV5-1 and TRBJ2-7; no definite D call. Here the sequenced sample was CD4+ T cells from peripheral blood mononuclear cells, taken after pregnancy. The clonotype comes from a female donor in good health, enrolled as a control in a pregnancy study. The CDR3 spells CASSLTGSYEQYF. The CDR3, as DNA: TGCGCCAGCAGCTTGACGGGCTCCTACGAGCAGTACTTC.